This TCR beta chain was retrieved from a study of technical replicates of blood from several donors. The germline CDR1 and CDR2 sequences are MGHDK and SYGVNS. The CDR3 contains 14 residues. V was pared by 3 bases and J by 1 base, with 7 bases between. Profiled with immunoSEQ multiplex PCR; TCRdb holds only in-frame clones, not every one. Of nearly 95,000 clones listed, around 96% were seen once; the top ten hold approximately 0.36%. The chain combines TRBV25-1 with TRBJ2-1; no definite D call. Sample: T cells isolated from PBMCs. The source is a human donor in good health. The CDR3 DNA reads TGTGCCAGCAGTGAGGGCAAGTCCTACAATGAGCAGTTCTTC. Its protein product is CASSEGKSYNEQFF.